The TCR beta chain described here comes from a study of OX40 agonist ivuxolimab in advanced cancers. Method: immunoSEQ multiplex PCR; TCRdb's copy keeps in-frame clones and lacks some. The sample yields about 83,000 clones, roughly 84% seen once. This TCR was sampled from an adult with an advanced solid tumor such as melanoma, head and neck, liver or kidney cancer. The sequencing here drew on CD4+ or CD8+ T cells sorted from blood, taken in a trial of the OX40 agonist ivuxolimab.

Here the CDR3 reads CATRRQGQNTGELFF. The CDR3, as DNA: TGTGCCACCAGAAGACAGGGCCAAAACACCGGGGAGCTGTTTTTT. This rearrangement joins TRBV27 to TRBJ2-2, with 7 positions matching TRBD1. Germline V gene data show CDR1 as MNHEY and CDR2 as SMNVEV (reference sequence). The CDR3 length is 15 residues. After removal of 10 bases from V and 2 bases from J, the junction contained 10 bases not matched to a gene.